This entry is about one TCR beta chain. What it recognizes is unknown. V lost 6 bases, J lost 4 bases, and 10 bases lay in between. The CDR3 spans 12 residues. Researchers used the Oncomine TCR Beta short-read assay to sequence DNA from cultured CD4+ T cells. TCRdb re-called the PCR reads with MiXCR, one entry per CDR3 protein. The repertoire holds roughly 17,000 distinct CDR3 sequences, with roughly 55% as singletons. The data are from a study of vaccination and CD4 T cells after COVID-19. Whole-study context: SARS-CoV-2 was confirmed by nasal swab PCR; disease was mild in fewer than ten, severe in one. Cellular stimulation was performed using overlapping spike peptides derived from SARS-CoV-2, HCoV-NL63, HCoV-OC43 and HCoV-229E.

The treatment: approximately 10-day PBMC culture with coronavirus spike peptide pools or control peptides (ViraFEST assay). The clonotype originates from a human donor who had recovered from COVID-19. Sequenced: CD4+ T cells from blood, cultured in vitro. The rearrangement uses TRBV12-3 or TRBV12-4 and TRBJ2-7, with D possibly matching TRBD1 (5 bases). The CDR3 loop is CASSRTGYEQYF. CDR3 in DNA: TGTGCCAGCAGCCGAACAGGATACGAGCAGTACTTC.